These 25 T cell receptor beta chains share one sample of origin, sequenced in a study of neurological immune-mediated disorders (dated by TCRdb to between 2018 and 2021). Library generation was performed with 5' RACE. The reads were generated on an Illumina HiSeq 2500. TCRdb ran its own pipeline on the public reads, namely fastp trimming at Q25 and MiXCR clone calling, and kept in-frame beta chains. CDR3 protein duplicates are merged, each entry listing the most common genes and DNA. The sample has roughly 62,000 distinct CDR3 sequences on record, 4.5% to 5.5% of them singletons. The top ten clones comprise 3.4% of the sample. The sequencing input was PBMCs. These receptors were obtained from a woman in her forties or fifties with multiple sclerosis.

This clonotype was found many times. V usage is TRBV7-2 and J usage is TRBJ2-7; 10 bases line up with TRBD2. There are 15 residues in the CDR3. The trim removed 2 bases at V and 3 bases at J, leaving 4 bases unmatched. Germline V lookup: CDR1 SGHTA, CDR2 FQGNSA. This CDR3 reads CASSLSSGGDYEQYV. CDR3 nucleotide sequence: TGTGCCAGCAGCTTATCTAGCGGGGGTGACTACGAGCAGTACGTC.

A remark on this clonotype: A read error may be the cause here, since a much bigger clone is one base away. The chain links TRBV20-1 to TRBJ2-3; 7 bases fit TRBD2. Germline CDR1 reads DFQATT; CDR2 reads SNEGSKA (reference sequence). V lost 5 bases, J lost 3 bases, and 8 bases stayed unmatched. This CDR3 spans 14 amino acids. The CDR3 nucleotides read TGCAGTGCTCTAGACTCGCGGGGGACAGATACGCAGTATTTT. Amino acids: CSALDSRGTDTQYF.

This clonotype appeared many times. This chain links TRBV24-1 with TRBJ2-3, with D hard to call. Trimming took off 0 bases at V and 4 bases at J, with 7 bases between the two ends. The CDR3 sequence is 14 residues long. Germline lookup yields CDR1 KGHDR and CDR2 SFDVKD. CDR3 protein: CATSDLYSADTQYF. CDR3 sequence (DNA): TGTGCCACCAGTGATTTGTATTCTGCAGATACGCAGTATTTT.

This clonotype was recorded a few times. One junction end disagrees with the germline gene, perhaps due to a read error. This CDR3 reads CASSSQGLVSPLNF. CDR3 in DNA: TGTGCCAGCAGCTCACAGGGGTTGGTTTCACCCCTCAACTTT. This sequence joins TRBV7-3 and TRBJ1-6, with TRBD1 matching 7 bases. The CDR3 sequence is 14 residues long. Per germline, CDR1 SGHTA and CDR2 FQGTGA.

This clonotype was observed many times. The chain couples TRBV7-2 to TRBJ2-1; 7 bases agree with TRBD2. The germline V gene has CDR1 SGHTA and CDR2 FQGNSA. Losses at the gene ends were 1 base for V and 4 bases for J; bases not matched to a gene: 4. The CDR3 is made up of 15 amino acids. CDR3 nucleotide sequence: TGTGCCAGCAGCTTAGTTGCGGGGGTGTACAATGAGCAGTTCTTC. This encodes CASSLVAGVYNEQFF. The full variable domain, completed using reference TRBV7-2 and TRBJ2-1, is GAGVSQSPSNKVTEKGKDVELRCDPISGHTALYWYRQSLGQGLEFLIYFQGNSAPDKSGLPSDRFSAERTGGSVSTLTIQRTQQEDSAVYLCASSLVAGVYNEQFFGPGTRLTVL.

This clonotype showed up many times. The genes are TRBV9 and TRBJ1-5; D remains unclear. This CDR3 is 15 amino acids long. The germline CDR1 and CDR2 sequences are SGDLS and YYNGEE. V dropped 4 bases and J dropped 6 bases, with 17 bases sitting between them. CDR3 nucleotide sequence: TGTGCCAGCAGCAACGGCAAGCTTGTCGGTCAGCCCCAGCATTTT. This translates into CASSNGKLVGQPQHF.

In its sample, this clonotype was seen many times. The V gene is TRBV28, the J gene TRBJ2-7; 9 bases match TRBD1. J was trimmed by 5 bases and V by 6 bases; bases with no gene match: 14. Germline V gene lookup returns CDR1 MDHEN and CDR2 SYDVKM. There are 16 residues in the CDR3. The CDR3 nucleotides read TGTGCCAGCAGCCCCTCTGGGGGACAGGGTTTGCACGAGCAGTACTTC. This codes for CASSPSGGQGLHEQYF.

This clonotype was detected ten times or more. The genes are TRBV10-3 and TRBJ1-2; 10 bases align to TRBD1. The CDR3 is made up of 15 amino acids. CDR1 ENHRY and CDR2 SYGVKD come from the germline V gene. V lost 2 bases to trimming and J lost 5 bases; unmatched junction nucleotides: 5. CDR3 region: CAISENGQGEYGYTF. CDR3 in DNA: TGTGCCATCAGTGAGAATGGACAGGGGGAGTATGGCTACACCTTC.

A word on this clonotype: A much larger clone lies a single base off, so this may be a read error. The gene calls are TRBV18 and TRBJ2-2; the D gene could be TRBD1 or TRBD2 (6 bases each). Per germline, CDR1 KGHSH and CDR2 LQKENI. This CDR3 is 15 amino acids long. The CDR3 reads CVSSPRQGRTGELFF. In nucleotides, the CDR3 is TGTGTCAGCTCACCGCGGCAGGGGAGGACCGGGGAGCTGTTTTTT.

This clonotype was seen only a few times. The chain employs TRBV7-6 and TRBJ2-7, with no clear D. The germline CDR1 and CDR2 sequences are SGHVS and FNYEAQ. The ends were cut back, 4 bases at V and 7 bases at J, with 14 bases in the middle. The CDR3 consists of 13 residues. This chain's CDR3 is CASSWGKGREQYF. The CDR3 DNA reads TGTGCCAGCAGCTGGGGAAAGGGTAGAGAGCAGTACTTC.

This clonotype was counted ten times or more. The CDR3 loop is CSVGWLSGSETQYF. CDR3 nucleotide sequence: TGCAGCGTTGGGTGGCTTAGTGGATCGGAGACCCAGTACTTC. V is TRBV29-1 and J is TRBJ2-5; the D is unclear. Trimming removed 4 bases at V and 5 bases at J, with 17 bases between. The germline CDR1 and CDR2 sequences are SQVTM and ANQGSEA. This CDR3 has 14 amino acids.

The table lists this clonotype with many counts. This chain joins TRBV20-1 and TRBJ1-5; D perhaps matches TRBD1 (5 bases). The CDR3 totals 14 residues. Germline V gene lookup returns CDR1 DFQATT and CDR2 SNEGSKA (reference sequence). Trimming pared 1 base from V and 0 bases from J, leaving 7 bases between. The CDR3 DNA reads TGCAGTGCTAGAGCTACAGGTAGCAATCAGCCCCAGCATTTT. Residues: CSARATGSNQPQHF.

This clonotype has a count of ten or more. The rearrangement joins TRBV5-1 to TRBJ2-5; TRBD1 is a possible D gene (5 bases). V lost 4 bases, J lost 5 bases, and 9 bases lay in between. CDR3 length: 12 residues. Per the germline V gene, CDR1 is SGHRS and CDR2 is YFSETQ. CDR3 bases: TGCGCCAGCAGCGTAGGGGTGGAGACCCAGTACTTC. The encoded protein is CASSVGVETQYF. The variable domain in full, with the rest retrieved from reference TRBV5-1 and TRBJ2-5, is KAGVTQTPRYLIKTRGQQVTLSCSPISGHRSVSWYQQTPGQGLQFLFEYFSETQRNKGNFPGRFSGRQFSNSRSEMNVSTLELGDSALYLCASSVGVETQYFGPGTRLLVL.

The J gene is TRBJ1-1, the V gene TRBV18, with D perhaps TRBD1 (6 bases). CDR1 and CDR2 from the germline V gene are KGHSH and LQKENI. Trimming pared 1 base from V and 0 bases from J, leaving 9 bases between. The CDR3 is 15 residues long. The CDR3 loop reads CASSPQRQVNTEAFF. CDR3 bases: TGTGCCAGCTCACCACAAAGACAGGTGAACACTGAAGCTTTCTTT.

This clonotype was recorded at least ten times. This chain links TRBV19 with TRBJ2-1; D ambiguous. Germline values: CDR1 LNHDA, CDR2 SQIVND (reference sequence). V shed 5 bases and J shed 9 bases, with 8 bases lying between them. CDR3 size: 11 residues. For the CDR3, the DNA is TGTGCCAGTAGTTTCCACGTTGAGCAGTTCTTC. Translated, it gives CASSFHVEQFF. The full variable domain, completed using reference TRBV19 and TRBJ2-1, is DGGITQSPKYLFRKEGQNVTLSCEQNLNHDAMYWYRQDPGQGLRLIYYSQIVNDFQKGDIAEGYSVSREKKESFPLTVTSAQKNPTAFYLCASSFHVEQFFGPGTRLTVL.

This clonotype was observed at least ten times. The chain carries TRBV7-9 and TRBJ1-1; D uncertain. Germline V CDR1 and CDR2: SEHNR, FQNEAQ (reference sequence). CDR3 length: 16 residues. V lost 0 bases to trimming and J lost 1 base, with 12 bases between them. CDR3: CASSLASVGPNTEAFF. DNA of the CDR3: TGTGCCAGCAGCTTAGCTTCCGTAGGACCGAACACTGAAGCTTTCTTT.

Details on this clonotype: At one end the junction does not follow the germline gene, possibly because of a read error. The rearrangement joins TRBV7-6 to TRBJ1-6; no firm D call. The CDR3 covers 15 residues. The germline V gene has CDR1 SGHVS and CDR2 FNYEAQ. CDR3 in DNA: TGTGCCAGCAGCCCACAGATAAGTGATGCTTCACCCCTCAACTTT. Translation gives CASSPQISDASPLNF.

This clonotype showed up just a few times. A much more abundant neighbour one base away suggests this may be a read error. J is TRBJ2-7 and V is TRBV19; D possibly matches TRBD1 or TRBD2 (5 bases each). This CDR3 contains 15 residues. The germline gives CDR1 LNHDA, CDR2 SQIVND (reference sequence). The germline V and J ends were trimmed by 3 bases and 5 bases, with 17 bases remaining between them. The CDR3 DNA is TGTGCCAGTAGTATCGAGTCAGGGACGATCCACGAGCAGTACTTC. This translates into CASSIESGTIHEQYF.

The rearrangement links TRBV7-9 to TRBJ2-5, with 7 nucleotides matching TRBD2. V dropped 5 bases and J dropped 2; count of bases not matched to a gene: 8. The germline gives CDR1 SEHNR, CDR2 FQNEAQ (reference sequence). The CDR3 covers 15 residues. CDR3 coding DNA: TGTGCCAGCAGCCCTAATCTAGCGGATCAAGAGACCCAGTACTTC. It translates to CASSPNLADQETQYF.

This clonotype was picked up a small number of times. The chain links TRBV7-9 to TRBJ2-1; D is unclear. The V gene lost 5 bases and the J gene lost 7 bases, with 6 bases spanning the gap. The CDR3 consists of 11 residues. In germline, CDR1 is SEHNR, CDR2 FQNEAQ (reference sequence). As DNA, the CDR3 is TGTGCCAGCAGCGAGCGAAATGAGCAGTTCTTC. It yields the protein CASSERNEQFF.

The J gene is TRBJ2-2, the V gene TRBV19; 7 nucleotides agree with TRBD1. This CDR3 region has 15 residues. With V trimmed by 6 bases and J by 3 bases, 7 bases remained unmatched. In germline, CDR1 is LNHDA, CDR2 SQIVND (reference sequence). The CDR3, as DNA: TGTGCCAGTAGAGTAAGGGGGCTAGACACCGGGGAGCTGTTTTTT. Its translation is CASRVRGLDTGELFF.

In this sample, this clonotype turned up a few times. This chain uses TRBV29-1 with TRBJ2-1, with TRBD2 identical over 8 bases. This CDR3 region has 16 residues. V lost 5 bases and J lost 3; bases outside the gene matches: 12. In germline, CDR1 is SQVTM, CDR2 ANQGSEA. CDR3 nucleotides: TGCAGCGTTCAAGGGACTAGGGCTAGCGGCTACAATGAGCAGTTCTTC. Its translation is CSVQGTRASGYNEQFF.

This clonotype was detected many times. The chain employs TRBV12-3 or TRBV12-4 and TRBJ2-2; TRBD1 might be the D (6 bases). The CDR3 has 14 amino acids. Deletions cut 7 bases from V and 4 bases from J, with 13 bases between. The DNA for the CDR3 is TGTGCCAGCACCGACCTACAGGGCACCGGGGAGCTGTTTTTT. Its translation is CASTDLQGTGELFF.

There are many counts of this clonotype. The chain couples TRBV9 to TRBJ2-3; D is perhaps TRBD2 (6 bases). CDR1 is SGDLS and CDR2 is YYNGEE in the germline V gene. CDR3 length: 17 amino acids. V was pared by 3 bases and J by 2 bases, with 19 bases between. The CDR3 DNA follows: TGTGCCAGCAGCGGCGGGGCAGGGAATCATCCCACAGATACGCAGTATTTT. Its protein is CASSGGAGNHPTDTQYF.

This clonotype was seen a few times. The chain is built from TRBV20-1 and TRBJ2-5; TRBD1 might be the D (6 bases). Between the trimmed V and J ends, which lost 3 bases and 3 bases, there was a span of 11 bases. CDR1 DFQATT and CDR2 SNEGSKA come from the germline V gene (reference sequence). This CDR3 has 13 residues. The CDR3 region is CSASRQGKETQYF. In DNA, the CDR3 is TGCAGTGCTAGCCGTCAGGGGAAAGAGACCCAGTACTTC.